Listed below are T cell receptor beta chains from one sample, sequenced in a study of T cell responses to AZD1222 COVID-19 vaccine. TCRdb's copy holds only in-frame clones and misses some; the assay was immunoSEQ multiplex PCR. In the table there are around 150,000 clones, under 95% of which are singletons. Specimen: peripheral blood, collected on day 0 of AZD1222 vaccination. The receptors come from an adult in good health. Each CDR3 is given with its conserved first and last residue.

v_call	j_call	cdr3_aa
TRBV29-1	TRBJ2-2	CSVSTSGVRELFF
TRBV6-6	TRBJ2-7	CACSGAPAYEQYF
TRBV29-1	TRBJ2-1	CSVTQEGNEQFF
TRBV28	TRBJ2-7	CASKSGSAYEQYF
TRBV7-9	TRBJ1-1	CAVPGEGALNTEAFF
TRBV20-1	TRBJ1-2	CSAAGYGYTF
TRBV7-2	TRBJ2-7	CASSEQPGQGPYEQYF
TRBV9	TRBJ2-7	CASSADGRLAGGEQYF
TRBV19	TRBJ2-3	CASSSSGISTDTQYF
TRBV1	TRBJ1-5	CTSSRGGQPQHF
TRBV11-2	TRBJ2-6	CASRGANVLTF
TRBV7-2	TRBJ1-2	CASSLGSTYGYTF
TRBV5-1	TRBJ2-3	CASSLGPGASTDTQYF
TRBV7-9	TRBJ1-3	CASSLTGTARLGDTIYF
TRBV7-2	TRBJ1-3	CASSTTGGNTIYF
TRBV11-1	TRBJ2-1	CASSPGTSGRMDEQFF
TRBV7-2	TRBJ2-3	CASSPRDRPDTQYF
TRBV5-5	TRBJ2-5	CASSLVAAYRRETQYF
TRBV7-8	TRBJ2-3	CASSLRQDSSTDTQYF
TRBV5-8	TRBJ2-7	CASSQGSSRHRYEQYF
TRBV10-1	TRBJ2-3	CASSKQYRTDTQYF
TRBV28	TRBJ2-2	CASSLLASGRFTGELFF
TRBV5-5	TRBJ1-2	CASSTEFLGYGYTF
TRBV11-2	TRBJ1-4	CASSAGRPEKLFF
TRBV30	TRBJ2-7	CAGTLYYEQYF